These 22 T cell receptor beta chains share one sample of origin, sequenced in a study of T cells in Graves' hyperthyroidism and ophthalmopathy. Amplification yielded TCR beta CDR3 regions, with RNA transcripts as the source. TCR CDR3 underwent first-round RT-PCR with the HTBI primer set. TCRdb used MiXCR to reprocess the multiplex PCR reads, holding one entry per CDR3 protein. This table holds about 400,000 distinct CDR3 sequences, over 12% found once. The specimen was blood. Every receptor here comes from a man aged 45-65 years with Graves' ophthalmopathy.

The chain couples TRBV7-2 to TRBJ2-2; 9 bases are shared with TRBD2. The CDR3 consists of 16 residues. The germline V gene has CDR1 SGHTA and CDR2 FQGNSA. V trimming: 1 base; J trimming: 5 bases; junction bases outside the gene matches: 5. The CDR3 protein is CASSLVAGVGTGELFF. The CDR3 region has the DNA TGTGCCAGCAGCTTAGTAGCGGGAGTAGGAACCGGGGAGCTGTTTTTT.

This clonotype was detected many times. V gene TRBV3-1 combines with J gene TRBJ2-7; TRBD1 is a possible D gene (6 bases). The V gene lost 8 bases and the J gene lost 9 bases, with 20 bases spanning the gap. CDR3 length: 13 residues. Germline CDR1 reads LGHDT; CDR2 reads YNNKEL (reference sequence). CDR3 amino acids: CASGPSRGSAQYF. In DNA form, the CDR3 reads TGTGCCAGCGGGCCAAGCAGGGGATCTGCGCAGTACTTC.

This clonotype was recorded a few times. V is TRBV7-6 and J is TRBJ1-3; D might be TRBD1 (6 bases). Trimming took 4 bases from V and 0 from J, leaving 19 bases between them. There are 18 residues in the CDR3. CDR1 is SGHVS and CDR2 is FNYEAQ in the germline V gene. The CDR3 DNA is TGTGCCAGCAGCTCCAGTGGGGGGGGCGGCCGCTCTGGAAACACCATATATTTT. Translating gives CASSSSGGGGRSGNTIYF.

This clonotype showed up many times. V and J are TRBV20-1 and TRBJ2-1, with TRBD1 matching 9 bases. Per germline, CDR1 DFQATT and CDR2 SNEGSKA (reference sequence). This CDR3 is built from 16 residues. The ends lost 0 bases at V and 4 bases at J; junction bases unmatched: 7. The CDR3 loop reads CSARENRGRGYNEQFF. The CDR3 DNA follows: TGCAGTGCTAGAGAGAACAGGGGGCGGGGGTACAATGAGCAGTTCTTC.

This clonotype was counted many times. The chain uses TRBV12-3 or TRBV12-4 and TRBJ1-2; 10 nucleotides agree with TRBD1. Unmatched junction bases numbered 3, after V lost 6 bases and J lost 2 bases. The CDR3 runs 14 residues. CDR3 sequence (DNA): TGTGCCAGCAGGGGGGGACAGGGGAACTATGGCTACACCTTC. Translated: CASRGGQGNYGYTF.

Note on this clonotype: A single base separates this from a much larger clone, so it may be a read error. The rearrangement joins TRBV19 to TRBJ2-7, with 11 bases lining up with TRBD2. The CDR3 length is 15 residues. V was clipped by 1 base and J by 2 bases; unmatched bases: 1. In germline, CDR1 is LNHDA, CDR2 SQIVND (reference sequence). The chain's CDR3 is CASSIGLAGTYEQYF. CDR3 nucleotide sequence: TGTGCCAGTAGTATAGGACTAGCGGGAACCTACGAGCAGTACTTC.

CDR3 nucleotides: TGCAGTGCTAATAGGGACAGGGGACCACCGGGTGGCTACACCTTC. Translation: CSANRDRGPPGGYTF. The chain recombines TRBV20-1 with TRBJ1-2; 10 positions agree with TRBD1. The CDR3 is 15 residues long. Germline loops: CDR1 DFQATT, CDR2 SNEGSKA (reference sequence). The junction had 12 bases not matched to a gene; V was cut back by 4 bases and J by 7 bases.

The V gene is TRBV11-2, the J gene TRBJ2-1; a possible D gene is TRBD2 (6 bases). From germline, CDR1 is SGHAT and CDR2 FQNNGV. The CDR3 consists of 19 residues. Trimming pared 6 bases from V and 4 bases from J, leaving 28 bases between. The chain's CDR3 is CASRSRFELAKRPYNEQFF. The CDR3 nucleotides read TGTGCCAGCAGAAGCCGTTTTGAACTAGCCAAAAGACCTTACAATGAGCAGTTCTTC.

CDR3 loop: CASSYSGGRAEQFF. The CDR3 bases are TGTGCCAGCAGTTACTCCGGGGGCCGCGCCGAGCAGTTCTTC. V gene TRBV6-6 combines with J gene TRBJ2-1; D may match TRBD1 or TRBD2 (6 bases each). Trimming took 0 bases from V and 10 from J, leaving 13 bases between them. The CDR3 totals 14 residues. CDR1 and CDR2 (germline): MNHNY, SVGAGI (reference sequence).

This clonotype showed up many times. Here the CDR3 DNA reads TGTGCCAGCAGAGTGGCCCCAAACTCCTACAATGAGCAGTTCTTC. Its translation is CASRVAPNSYNEQFF. The chain combines TRBV5-6 with TRBJ2-1, with no clear D. V shed 5 bases and J shed 0 bases, with 12 bases lying between them. CDR3 length equals 15 residues. Germline V gives CDR1 SGHDT, CDR2 YYEEEE.

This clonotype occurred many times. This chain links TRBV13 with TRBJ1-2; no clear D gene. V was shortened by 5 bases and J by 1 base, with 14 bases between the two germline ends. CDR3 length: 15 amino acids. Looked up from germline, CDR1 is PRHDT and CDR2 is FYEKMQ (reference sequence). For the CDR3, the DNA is TGTGCCAGCAGCCCCTCAGTGGGCAATAACTATGGCTACACCTTC. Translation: CASSPSVGNNYGYTF. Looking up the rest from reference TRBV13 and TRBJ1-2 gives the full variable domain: AAGVIQSPRHLIKEKRETATLKCYPIPRHDTVYWYQQGPGQDPQFLISFYEKMQSDKGSIPDRFSAQQFSDYHSELNMSSLELGDSALYFCASSPSVGNNYGYTFGSGTRLTVV.

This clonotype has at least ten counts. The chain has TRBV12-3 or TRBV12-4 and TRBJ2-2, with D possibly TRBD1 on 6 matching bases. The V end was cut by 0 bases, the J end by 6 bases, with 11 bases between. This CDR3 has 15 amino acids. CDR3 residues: CASSLARQGSGELFF. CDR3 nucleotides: TGTGCCAGCAGTTTAGCGCGGCAGGGGTCCGGGGAGCTGTTTTTT.

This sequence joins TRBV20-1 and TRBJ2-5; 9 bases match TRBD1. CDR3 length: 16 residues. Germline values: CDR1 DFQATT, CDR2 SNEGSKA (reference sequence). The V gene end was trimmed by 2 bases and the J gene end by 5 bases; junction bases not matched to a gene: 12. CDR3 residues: CSARPLGDRERETQYF. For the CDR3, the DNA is TGCAGTGCTAGACCCCTCGGGGACAGGGAAAGGGAGACCCAGTACTTC.

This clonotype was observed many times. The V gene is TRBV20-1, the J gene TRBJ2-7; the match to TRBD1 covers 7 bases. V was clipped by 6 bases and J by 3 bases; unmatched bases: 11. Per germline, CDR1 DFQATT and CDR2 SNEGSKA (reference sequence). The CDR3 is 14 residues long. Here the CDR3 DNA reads TGCAGTGCCAAGGACAGGCGGAGAGACTACGAGCAGTACTTC. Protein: CSAKDRRRDYEQYF.

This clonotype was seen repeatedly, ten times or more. The CDR3 sequence is CAWRVGGNTEAFF. DNA of the CDR3: TGTGCCTGGAGAGTAGGGGGGAACACTGAAGCTTTCTTT. The V gene is TRBV30, the J gene TRBJ1-1, with D possibly TRBD1 on 6 matching bases. CDR3 size: 13 residues. Per the germline V gene, CDR1 is GTSNPN and CDR2 is SVGIG (reference sequence). V lost 3 bases, J lost 1 base, and 9 bases lay in between.

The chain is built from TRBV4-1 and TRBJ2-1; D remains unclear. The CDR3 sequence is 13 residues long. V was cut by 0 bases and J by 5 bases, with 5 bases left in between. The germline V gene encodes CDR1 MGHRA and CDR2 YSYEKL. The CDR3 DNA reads TGCGCCAGCAGCCAAGAGCTGGACAATGAGCAGTTCTTC. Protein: CASSQELDNEQFF.

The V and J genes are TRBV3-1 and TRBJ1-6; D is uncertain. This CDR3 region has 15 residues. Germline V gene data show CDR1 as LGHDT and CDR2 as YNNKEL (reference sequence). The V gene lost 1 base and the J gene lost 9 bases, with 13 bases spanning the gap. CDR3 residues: CASSQGVRIGSPLHF. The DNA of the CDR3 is TGTGCCAGCAGCCAAGGCGTCAGGATAGGTTCACCCCTCCACTTT.

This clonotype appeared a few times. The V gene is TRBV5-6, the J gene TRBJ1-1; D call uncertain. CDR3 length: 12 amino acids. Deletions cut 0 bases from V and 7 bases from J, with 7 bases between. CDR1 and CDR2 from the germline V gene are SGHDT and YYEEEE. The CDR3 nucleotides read TGTGCCAGCAGCTTGGTGCCGGTTGAAGCTTTCTTT. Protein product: CASSLVPVEAFF.

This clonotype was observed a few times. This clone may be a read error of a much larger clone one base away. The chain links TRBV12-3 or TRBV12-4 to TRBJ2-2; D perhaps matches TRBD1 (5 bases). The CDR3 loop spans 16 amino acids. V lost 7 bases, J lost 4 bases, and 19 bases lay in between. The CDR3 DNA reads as TGTGCCAGCACACTCTCCGGACAATCGAGCACCGGGGAGCTGTTTTTT. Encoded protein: CASTLSGQSSTGELFF.

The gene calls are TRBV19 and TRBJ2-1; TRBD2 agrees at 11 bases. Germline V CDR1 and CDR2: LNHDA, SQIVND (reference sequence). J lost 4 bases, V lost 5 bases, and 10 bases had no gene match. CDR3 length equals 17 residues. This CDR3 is CASSATSGTGSYNEQFF. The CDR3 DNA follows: TGTGCCAGTAGTGCGACTAGCGGGACTGGTTCGTACAATGAGCAGTTCTTC.

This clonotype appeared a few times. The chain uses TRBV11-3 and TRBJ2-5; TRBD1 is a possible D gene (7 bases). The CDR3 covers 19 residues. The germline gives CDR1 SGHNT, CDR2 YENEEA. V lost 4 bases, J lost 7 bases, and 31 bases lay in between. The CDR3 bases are TGTGCCAGCAGCTACACTTCATCTTCCCCAGGGGGGAATATGGTGACCCAGTACTTC. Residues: CASSYTSSSPGGNMVTQYF.

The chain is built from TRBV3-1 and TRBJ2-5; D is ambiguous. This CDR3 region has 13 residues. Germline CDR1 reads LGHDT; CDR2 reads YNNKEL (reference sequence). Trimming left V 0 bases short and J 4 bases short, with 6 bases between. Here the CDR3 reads CASSQEVGETQYF. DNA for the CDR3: TGTGCCAGCAGCCAAGAGGTGGGAGAGACCCAGTACTTC.